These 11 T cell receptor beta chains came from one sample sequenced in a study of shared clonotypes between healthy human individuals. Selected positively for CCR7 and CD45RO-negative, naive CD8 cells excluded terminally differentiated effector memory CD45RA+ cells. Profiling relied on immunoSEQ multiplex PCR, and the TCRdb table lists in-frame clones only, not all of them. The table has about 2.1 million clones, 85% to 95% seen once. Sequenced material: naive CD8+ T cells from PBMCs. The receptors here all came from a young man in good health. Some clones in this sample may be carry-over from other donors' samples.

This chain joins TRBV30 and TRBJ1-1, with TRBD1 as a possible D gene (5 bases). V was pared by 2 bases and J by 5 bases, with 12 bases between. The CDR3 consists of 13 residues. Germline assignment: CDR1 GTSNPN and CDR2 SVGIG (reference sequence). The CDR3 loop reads CAWSYRPGTEAFF. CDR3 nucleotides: TGTGCCTGGAGTTACAGGCCAGGGACTGAAGCTTTCTTT.

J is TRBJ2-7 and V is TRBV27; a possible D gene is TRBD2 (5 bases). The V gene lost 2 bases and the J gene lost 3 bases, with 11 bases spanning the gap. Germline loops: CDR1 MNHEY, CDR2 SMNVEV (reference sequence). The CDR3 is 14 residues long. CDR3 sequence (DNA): TGTGCCAGCAGTTTACGGGGTCAGCGCTACGAGCAGTACTTC. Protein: CASSLRGQRYEQYF.

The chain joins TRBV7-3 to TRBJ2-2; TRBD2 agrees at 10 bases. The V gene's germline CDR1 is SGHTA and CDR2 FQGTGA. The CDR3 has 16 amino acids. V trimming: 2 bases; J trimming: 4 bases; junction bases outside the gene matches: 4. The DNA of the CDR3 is TGTGCCAGCAGCTTACTAGCGGGAGAACCCACCGGGGAGCTGTTTTTT. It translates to CASSLLAGEPTGELFF.

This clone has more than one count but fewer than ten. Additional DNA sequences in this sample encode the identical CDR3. The CDR3, as DNA: TGTGCCAGCAGTTTAGCGGCGAACACTGAAGCTTTCTTT. It translates to CASSLAANTEAFF. This chain joins TRBV27 and TRBJ1-1; D call uncertain. This CDR3 spans 13 amino acids. CDR1 is MNHEY and CDR2 is SMNVEV in the germline V gene (reference sequence). V was shortened by 2 bases and J by 1 base, with 5 bases between the two germline ends.

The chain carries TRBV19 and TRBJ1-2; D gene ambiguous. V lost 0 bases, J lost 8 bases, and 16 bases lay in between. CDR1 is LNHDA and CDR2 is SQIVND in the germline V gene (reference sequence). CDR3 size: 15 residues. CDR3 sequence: CASSIDAGSGRGYTF. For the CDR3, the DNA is TGTGCCAGTAGTATAGACGCCGGTTCTGGTCGAGGCTACACCTTC.

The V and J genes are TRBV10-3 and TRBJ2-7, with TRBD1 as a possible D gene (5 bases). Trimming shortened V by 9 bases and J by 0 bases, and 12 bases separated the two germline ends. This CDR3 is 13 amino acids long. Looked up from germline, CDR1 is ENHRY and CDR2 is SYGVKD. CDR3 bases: TGTGCCATTGGGATGACAGACTCCTACGAGCAGTACTTC. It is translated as CAIGMTDSYEQYF.

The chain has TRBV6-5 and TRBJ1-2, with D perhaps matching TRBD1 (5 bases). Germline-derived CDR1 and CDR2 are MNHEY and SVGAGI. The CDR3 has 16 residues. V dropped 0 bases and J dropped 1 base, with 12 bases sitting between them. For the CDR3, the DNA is TGTGCCAGCAGTTACTCGATAACAGGTTTTAACTATGGCTACACCTTC. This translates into CASSYSITGFNYGYTF.

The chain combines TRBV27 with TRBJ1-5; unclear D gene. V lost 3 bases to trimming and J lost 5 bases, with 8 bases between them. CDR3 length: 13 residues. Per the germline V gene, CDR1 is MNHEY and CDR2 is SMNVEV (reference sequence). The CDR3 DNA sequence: TGTGCCAGCAGTTTCGTACAAGATCAGCCCCAGCATTTT. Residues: CASSFVQDQPQHF.

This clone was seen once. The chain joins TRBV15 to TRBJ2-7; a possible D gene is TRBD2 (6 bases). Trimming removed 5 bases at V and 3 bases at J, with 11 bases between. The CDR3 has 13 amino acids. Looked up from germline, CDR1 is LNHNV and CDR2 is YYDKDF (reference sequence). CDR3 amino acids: CATSRQEGYEQYF. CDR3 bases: TGTGCCACCAGCCGTCAGGAGGGCTACGAGCAGTACTTC.

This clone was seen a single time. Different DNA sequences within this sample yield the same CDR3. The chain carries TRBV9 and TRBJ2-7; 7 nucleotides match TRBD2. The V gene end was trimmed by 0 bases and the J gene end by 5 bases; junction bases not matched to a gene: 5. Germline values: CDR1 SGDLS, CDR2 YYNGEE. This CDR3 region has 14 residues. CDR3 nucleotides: TGTGCCAGCAGCGTAGGCGGGAGCACACACGAGCAGTACTTC. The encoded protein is CASSVGGSTHEQYF.

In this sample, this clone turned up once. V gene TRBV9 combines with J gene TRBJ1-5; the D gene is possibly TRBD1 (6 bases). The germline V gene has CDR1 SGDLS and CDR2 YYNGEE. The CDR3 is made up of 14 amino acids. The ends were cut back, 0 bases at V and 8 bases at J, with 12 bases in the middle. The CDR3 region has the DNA TGTGCCAGCAGCGTAGGAGGGGGGCTGGAGCCCCAGCATTTT. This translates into CASSVGGGLEPQHF.